This TCR beta chain was captured by sequencing in a study of T cell responses to AZD1222 COVID-19 vaccine. V lost 5 bases, J lost 3 bases, and 4 bases stayed unmatched. The V gene's germline CDR1 is SEHNR and CDR2 FQNEAQ (reference sequence). The CDR3 is 14 amino acids. Some clones are missing from TCRdb's copy, which holds only in-frame ones; the method was immunoSEQ multiplex PCR. The repertoire holds about 78,000 clones, with roughly 90% as singletons. The chain links TRBV7-9 to TRBJ1-5; 7 bases fit TRBD1. The clonotype was recovered from an adult who received the AZD1222 COVID-19 vaccine. The sequencing here drew on peripheral blood, taken 28 days after the second AZD1222 dose. CDR3 region: CASSPGTVNQPQHF. For the CDR3, the DNA is TGTGCCAGCAGCCCGGGGACAGTCAATCAGCCCCAGCATTTT.